This record concerns one T cell receptor beta chain sequence. Its antigen remains unknown. Healthy bone marrow donors made up the donor group. Germline values: CDR1 SGDLS, CDR2 YYNGEE. This CDR3 has 16 amino acids. With V trimmed by 4 bases and J by 1 base, 10 bases remained unmatched. This specimen comes from a study of cytomegalovirus exposure and HLA in healthy donors. Amplification used 60 Vbeta primers and 13 Jbeta primers. Profiling relied on immunoSEQ multiplex PCR, and the TCRdb table lists in-frame clones only, not all of them. The sample lists roughly 120,000 clones; around 68% were seen once. The study, taken as a whole, reports: The study listed 164 cytomegalovirus-associated TCR beta chains. The majority of TCR sequences were rare, yet some public TCRs appeared in many donors. In an earlier analysis, most TCR beta V segments were productive about 87% or about 30% of the time.

This receptor was obtained from a woman aged 40 to 55 in good health and CMV-seropositive. The chain combines TRBV9 with TRBJ1-1, with 7 bases matching TRBD1. The sample was PBMCs. The CDR3 bases are TGTGCCAGCAGCTTCCGGGACAGAGGGGCGAACACTGAAGCTTTCTTT. Translated, it gives CASSFRDRGANTEAFF.